Each of the 9 T cell receptor beta chains below was sequenced from the same sample in a study of blood T cell repertoires in COVID-19. TCRdb keeps only in-frame clones here, not all; method: immunoSEQ multiplex PCR. The sample yields approximately 70,000 clones, about 85% seen once. The sample comprised peripheral blood. The source of these receptors is a woman in her forties or fifties with COVID-19, enrolled during active disease.

This clone was observed a single time. The CDR3 DNA reads as TGTGCCAGCAGCTTGGCCGGGACAGCGATCACAGATACGCAGTATTTT. Encoded protein: CASSLAGTAITDTQYF. This chain connects TRBV5-5 to TRBJ2-3; 7 nucleotides match TRBD1. CDR3 length: 16 amino acids. The V gene's germline CDR1 is SGHKS and CDR2 YYEKEE (reference sequence). J was trimmed by 2 bases and V by 0 bases; bases with no gene match: 6.

This chain connects TRBV5-4 to TRBJ2-5; a possible D gene is TRBD2 (5 bases). Trimming shortened V by 4 bases and J by 1 base, and 11 bases separated the two germline ends. CDR1 and CDR2 (germline): SGHNT, YYREEE (reference sequence). The CDR3 has 14 amino acids. The CDR3 bases are TGTGCCAGCAGCCACGGAGGTCCCCAAGAGACCCAGTACTTC. This encodes CASSHGGPQETQYF.

This chain connects TRBV5-6 to TRBJ2-7, with 9 bases identical to TRBD1. Trimming at V came to 2 bases and at J to 5 bases, leaving 11 bases not matched to a gene. The CDR3 has 16 amino acids. Germline V gives CDR1 SGHDT, CDR2 YYEEEE. Here the CDR3 reads CASSFKGTGSANEQYF. DNA for the CDR3: TGTGCCAGCAGCTTTAAAGGGACAGGGTCAGCAAACGAGCAGTACTTC.

The chain carries TRBV6-1 and TRBJ2-7; TRBD2 is a possible D gene (6 bases). Looked up from germline, CDR1 is MNHNS and CDR2 is SASEGT. V shed 6 bases and J shed 5 bases, with 20 bases lying between them. CDR3 length equals 15 residues. The CDR3 spells CASSSHRSAGHEQYF. In nucleotides, the CDR3 is TGTGCCAGCAGCTCACACCGAAGTGCGGGGCACGAGCAGTACTTC.

The rearrangement links TRBV3-1 (or the pseudogene TRBV3-2) to TRBJ2-1; 15 positions agree with TRBD2. The CDR3 has 16 residues. Germline CDR1 and CDR2: LGHDT and YNNKEL (reference sequence). J lost 10 bases, V lost 3 bases, and 7 bases had no gene match. The CDR3 sequence: CASSHRTSGRGEEQFF. The CDR3 DNA follows: TGTGCCAGCAGCCATAGGACTAGCGGGAGGGGGGAGGAGCAGTTCTTC.

The rearrangement joins TRBV24-1 to TRBJ2-5; D may be TRBD2 (6 bases). The germline CDR1 and CDR2 sequences are KGHDR and SFDVKD. Deletions cut 2 bases from V and 2 bases from J, with 17 bases between. The CDR3 length is 17 residues. CDR3 nucleotides: TGTGCCACCAGTGATTCGGTAGGCAGGAGGGGACAAGAGACCCAGTACTTC. It codes for CATSDSVGRRGQETQYF.

The chain is built from TRBV5-1 and TRBJ2-1; D may be TRBD2 (5 bases). Between the trimmed V and J ends, which lost 5 bases and 0 bases, there was a span of 15 bases. CDR1 and CDR2 (germline): SGHRS, YFSETQ. The CDR3 covers 16 residues. The CDR3 here is CASRISERGSYNEQFF. The CDR3 coding sequence is TGCGCCAGCAGGATTAGCGAGAGAGGCTCCTACAATGAGCAGTTCTTC.

The chain joins TRBV28 to TRBJ1-4, with D possibly TRBD1 on 5 matching bases. The V and J ends lost 3 bases and 7 bases respectively, with 15 bases between them. Germline CDR1 MDHEN, CDR2 SYDVKM. The CDR3 spans 15 residues. CDR3 loop: CASSLGRGFGEKLFF. For the CDR3, the DNA is TGTGCCAGCAGTTTGGGGCGGGGGTTCGGTGAAAAACTGTTTTTT.

The chain combines TRBV18 with TRBJ2-4; D may be TRBD1 (6 bases). There are 17 residues in the CDR3. V lost 3 bases to trimming and J lost 3 bases, with 18 bases between them. Germline V CDR1 and CDR2: KGHSH, LQKENI. The CDR3 DNA follows: TGTGCCAGCTCACCCTCTATGGCACAGGGAAGCAAAAACATTCAGTACTTC. This gives the protein CASSPSMAQGSKNIQYF.